These T cell receptor beta chains were read from a single sample in a study of human T cells and chemical hapten exposure. TCRdb called the RACE reads again in MiXCR, with one record for every CDR3 protein. The repertoire holds about 92,000 distinct CDR3 sequences, roughly a tenth seen once, with approximately 1% in the top ten. Here the sequenced sample was whole blood, taken in connection with sensitization to the hapten diphenylcyclopropenone (DPC). The receptors stem from a woman aged 25 to 39 with alopecia areata. Some clones in this sample may be carry-over from other donors' samples. The CDR3 runs from the conserved cysteine through the conserved F or W. Fields, in order: clone size, D gene, J gene, V gene, CDR3 length, CDR3 DNA, CDR3 protein. A D gene is named only where the DNA matches it firmly. Part of the rows lack a size; the others show once, few, many or a class for expanded clones.

. | . | TRBJ1-2 | TRBV28 | 12 | TGTGCCAGCACCCTAGCATCACACGGCTACACCTTC | CASTLASHGYTF
many | TRBD2 | TRBJ2-3 | TRBV5-1 | 14 | TGCGCCAGCAGCCCCCGTCAGGGAGGGGATACGCAGTATTTT | CASSPRQGGDTQYF
. | . | TRBJ1-6 | TRBV6-1 | 13 | TGTGCCAGCAGTGCCGATACGGATTCACCCCTCCACTTT | CASSADTDSPLHF
few | . | TRBJ1-5 | TRBV3-2 | 13 | TGTGCCAGCAGCCGATTAAGTGGGCAGCCCCAGCATTTT | CASSRLSGQPQHF
many | . | TRBJ1-1 | TRBV7-9 | 15 | TGTGCCAGCAGCTCTTTCGGGTCCATGAACACTGAAGCTTTCTTT | CASSSFGSMNTEAFF
few | . | TRBJ1-2 | TRBV29-1 | 11 | TGCAGCGTTGTTTCCGGTCATGGCTACACCTTC | CSVVSGHGYTF
. | . | TRBJ2-1 | TRBV9 | 14 | TGTGCCAGCAGCGTAGCCGGAACCCAGTACGAGCAGTTCTTC | CASSVAGTQYEQFF
many | . | TRBJ1-5 | TRBV20-1 | 15 | TGCAGTGCTAGGTCTCTCCCGAAACGACATCAGCCCCAGCATTTT | CSARSLPKRHQPQHF
. | TRBD1 | TRBJ2-7 | TRBV29-1 | 11 | TGCAGCGTTAGCAGGGGGCCCGAGCAGTACTTC | CSVSRGPEQYF
. | TRBD1 | TRBJ1-1 | TRBV4-1 | 15 | TGCGCCAGCAGCCCCCGGGACAGATCGGTCACTGAAGCTTTCTTT | CASSPRDRSVTEAFF
few | TRBD1 | TRBJ1-6 | TRBV20-1 | 14 | TGCAGTGCTAGTGTAGGGGGCGTTAAGTCACCCCTCCACTTT | CSASVGGVKSPLHF
. | . | TRBJ1-6 | TRBV20-1 | 12 | TGCAGTGCTAGAGACGTTAATTCACCCCTCCACTTT | CSARDVNSPLHF
few | . | TRBJ2-3 | TRBV28 | 13 | TGTGCCAGCAGTAGTGGAAACACAGATACGCAGTATTTT | CASSSGNTDTQYF
few | . | TRBJ2-5 | TRBV28 | 15 | TGTGCCAGCAGCCCGAACCCGCCAAAGGGAGAGACCCAGTACTTC | CASSPNPPKGETQYF
many | . | TRBJ2-1 | TRBV7-3 | 14 | TGTGCCAGCAGCCGTCCGGGGCCTAGCCGGGGGCAGTTCTTC | CASSRPGPSRGQFF
. | TRBD1 | TRBJ2-5 | TRBV29-1 | 13 | TGCAGCGCTCGGACAGGCGCACAAGAGACCCAGTACTTC | CSARTGAQETQYF
few | . | TRBJ1-2 | TRBV6-1 | 14 | TGTGCCAGCAGTGAAGAACCCAGGAGCTATGGCTACACCTTC | CASSEEPRSYGYTF
. | . | TRBJ1-1 | TRBV29-1 | 12 | TGCAGCGTAGCCGGGCTAGGTGATGAAGCTTTCTTT | CSVAGLGDEAFF
. | . | TRBJ2-1 | TRBV28 | 11 | TGTGCCAGCAGGCGGGACTGGATTCAGTTCTTC | CASRRDWIQFF
few | . | TRBJ2-5 | TRBV7-2 | 13 | TGTGCCAGCAGCACTTACACCCAAGAGACCCAGTACTTC | CASSTYTQETQYF
many | . | TRBJ2-1 | TRBV28 | 12 | TGTGCCAGCAGTTCGACGGTGAATGAGCAGTTCTTC | CASSSTVNEQFF
few | . | TRBJ2-7 | TRBV7-2 | 13 | TGTGCCAGCAGCTTAACGTCCGCCTACGAGCAGTACTTC | CASSLTSAYEQYF
. | TRBD2 | TRBJ2-2 | TRBV5-1 | 19 | TGCGCCAGCAGCACCCGGACTAGCGGAGGTCTCGCGAACACCGGGGAGCTGTTTTTT | CASSTRTSGGLANTGELFF
many | . | TRBJ1-2 | TRBV11-2 | 14 | TGTGCCAGCAGCGCCATTAGGACCTACTATGGCTACACCTTC | CASSAIRTYYGYTF
few | . | TRBJ1-1 | TRBV11-2 | 15 | TGTGCCAGCAGCTTAGGGGGAAACGCTCCGACTGAAGCTTTCTTT | CASSLGGNAPTEAFF
many | TRBD1 | TRBJ1-1 | TRBV6-2/TRBV6-3 | 14 | TGTGCCAGCAGTTTGGACAGGCTAAACACTGAAGCTTTCTTT | CASSLDRLNTEAFF
. | . | TRBJ2-1 | TRBV10-3 | 11 | TGTGCCATTCGAGGGGCGGGTGAGCAGTTCTTC | CAIRGAGEQFF
few | TRBD2 | TRBJ2-1 | TRBV10-3 | 14 | TGTGCCATCAGTGCCCCCGGACTAGCGGATGAGCAGTTCTTC | CAISAPGLADEQFF
few | . | TRBJ1-2 | TRBV20-1 | 14 | TGCAGTGCTAGAGATGTTCGGCAGGTCTATGGCTACACCTTC | CSARDVRQVYGYTF
. | . | TRBJ2-3 | TRBV7-6 | 15 | TGTGCCAGCAGCTTATTGCGGGACCCCCGGGATACGCAGTATTTT | CASSLLRDPRDTQYF
many | . | TRBJ2-6 | TRBV7-6 | 16 | TGTGCCAGCAGCACGGGACACGGCTCTGGGGCCAACGTCCTGACTTTC | CASSTGHGSGANVLTF
. | TRBD1 | TRBJ1-3 | TRBV28 | 16 | TGTGCCAGCAGTCCAAGTGGACAGGGCCCTGGAAACACCATATATTTT | CASSPSGQGPGNTIYF
many | TRBD1 | TRBJ2-1 | TRBV20-1 | 13 | TGCAGTGCGGGGACAGGCGACTACAATGAGCAGTTCTTC | CSAGTGDYNEQFF
many | TRBD1 | TRBJ1-6 | TRBV6-6 | 15 | TGTGCCAGCAGGACCGGGACAGGAACTGATTCACCCCTCCACTTT | CASRTGTGTDSPLHF
many | TRBD1 | TRBJ2-1 | TRBV6-2/TRBV6-3 | 16 | TGTGCCAGCAGTTACGGACAGGGGTTTACCTACAATGAGCAGTTCTTC | CASSYGQGFTYNEQFF
. | TRBD1 | TRBJ2-2 | TRBV5-1 | 16 | TGCGCCACCCGCCCCGGGACAGGGTCTAACACCGGGGAGCTGTTTTTT | CATRPGTGSNTGELFF
many | . | TRBJ2-7 | TRBV28 | 16 | TGTGCCAGCACTCCCGGCGGCAGCGGTAACTCCTACGAGCAGTACTTC | CASTPGGSGNSYEQYF
. | . | TRBJ2-5 | TRBV28 | 14 | TGTGCCAGCAGCCGCGGACGAGGCCGGGAGACCCAGTACTTC | CASSRGRGRETQYF
. | . | TRBJ1-5 | TRBV28 | 13 | TGTGCCAGCAGTCCAGGCTACAGGGATCGCCAGCATTTT | CASSPGYRDRQHF
few | . | TRBJ2-7 | TRBV19 | 13 | TGTGCGGCGTCTAGGGACGCTAACTACGAGCAGTACTTC | CAASRDANYEQYF
. | TRBD1 | TRBJ1-4 | TRBV28 | 15 | TGTGCCAGCTGTAACTCGTCACAGGGGGTCGGAAAACTGTTTTTT | CASCNSSQGVGKLFF
. | . | TRBJ2-1 | TRBV10-3 | 11 | TGTGCCATCAGTGGGAAGGACGTGCAGTTCTTC | CAISGKDVQFF